Presented here are 25 T cell receptor beta chains from one specimen sequenced in a study of shared clonotypes between healthy human individuals (TCRdb year 2020). For the CD8 naive samples, CD45RO-negative cells were positively selected for CCR7, yielding a CD45RA+CCR7+ population from which TemRA cells were excluded. The library was prepared using the immunoSEQ multiplex PCR assay. The immuneACCESS repertoire file appears here via TCRdb, limited to in-frame rearrangements. These files lack a portion of the clones; in checked studies, under half of the deficit traces to unresolved V genes, and the cause of the others is not known. This sample comprises about 1,800,000 clones, around 96% of them detected only once. The top ten clonotypes cover 1% to 1.5% of the sample. The sequenced material came from naive CD8+ T cells sorted from blood. The cell subset or site label, as the study defines it: CD45RA+CCR7+. These receptors all stem from a man younger than 35 in good health.

The gene calls are TRBV19 and TRBJ1-1, with D possibly TRBD1 on 5 matching bases. V lost 5 bases to trimming and J lost 6 bases, with 22 bases between them. The CDR3 has 16 amino acids. Germline V gene data show CDR1 as LNHDA and CDR2 as SQIVND (reference sequence). The chain's CDR3 is CASSRAAYYEQAEAFF. In nucleotides, the CDR3 is TGTGCCAGTAGTCGGGCAGCCTATTATGAACAGGCTGAAGCTTTCTTT.

Remarks on this clone: In the same sample, other DNA sequences code for this CDR3. The chain employs TRBV5-6 and TRBJ1-1; possible D gene TRBD1, 5 bases. CDR1 SGHDT and CDR2 YYEEEE come from the germline V gene. Trimming took 0 bases from V and 5 from J, leaving 8 bases between them. This CDR3 is built from 13 residues. The CDR3 sequence is CASSLGWGTEAFF. The CDR3 DNA reads as TGTGCCAGCAGCTTGGGATGGGGGACTGAAGCTTTCTTT. Looking up the rest from reference TRBV5-6 and TRBJ1-1 gives the full variable domain: DAGVTQSPTHLIKTRGQQVTLRCSPKSGHDTVSWYQQALGQGPQFIFQYYEEEERQRGNFPDRFSGHQFPNYSSELNVNALLLGDSALYLCASSLGWGTEAFFGQGTRLTVV.

The chain links TRBV6-1 to TRBJ2-5; tentatively, D is TRBD1 (5 bases). Trimming cost V 2 bases and J 5 bases, with 12 bases left between them. This CDR3 has 14 residues. From germline, CDR1 is MNHNS and CDR2 SASEGT. The CDR3 sequence: CASSESSGQETQYF. In DNA, the CDR3 is TGTGCCAGCAGTGAAAGTTCAGGGCAGGAGACCCAGTACTTC.

The J gene is TRBJ1-4, the V gene TRBV30; D ambiguous. CDR1 and CDR2 from the germline V gene are GTSNPN and SVGIG (reference sequence). The CDR3 extends over 12 amino acids. V lost 5 bases, J lost 3 bases, and 7 bases lay in between. CDR3 nucleotides: TGTGCCTGGGACGGTTCTAATGAAAAACTGTTTTTT. Translating it yields CAWDGSNEKLFF.

This CDR3 reads CASSFRLAGNEQFF. The CDR3 coding sequence is TGTGCCAGCAGCTTTAGGCTAGCGGGAAATGAGCAGTTCTTC. The chain is built from TRBV5-5 and TRBJ2-1; TRBD2 agrees at 9 bases. The CDR3 runs 14 residues. Trimming removed 2 bases from V and 7 bases from J; junction bases left unmatched: 4. Per germline, CDR1 SGHKS and CDR2 YYEKEE (reference sequence).

The chain combines TRBV4-1 with TRBJ1-4; 9 bases line up with TRBD1. J was trimmed by 3 bases and V by 5 bases; bases with no gene match: 4. Per the germline V gene, CDR1 is MGHRA and CDR2 is YSYEKL. The CDR3 totals 15 residues. The CDR3 loop reads CASSTRTGANEKLFF. CDR3 bases: TGCGCCAGCAGCACCAGGACAGGGGCTAATGAAAAACTGTTTTTT.

V is TRBV7-3 and J is TRBJ2-2; D gene uncertain. The CDR3 covers 16 residues. The V gene's germline CDR1 is SGHTA and CDR2 FQGTGA. V lost 5 bases, J lost 6 bases, and 19 bases lay in between. The CDR3 loop reads CASSPGGVVLPGELFF. In DNA, the CDR3 is TGTGCCAGCAGCCCGGGTGGTGTGGTACTCCCCGGGGAGCTGTTTTTT. Based on the CDR3 plus reference TRBV7-3 and TRBJ2-2, the full variable domain is GAGVSQTPSNKVTEKGKYVELRCDPISGHTALYWYRQSLGQGPEFLIYFQGTGAADDSGLPNDRFFAVRPEGSVSTLKIQRTERGDSAVYLCASSPGGVVLPGELFFGEGSRLTVL.

V is TRBV7-3 and J is TRBJ1-6; maybe TRBD1 (6 bases). The CDR3 is 16 amino acids. The germline V and J ends were trimmed by 0 bases and 3 bases, with 9 bases remaining between them. Germline CDR1 SGHTA, CDR2 FQGTGA. CDR3: CASSLTQGSYNSPLHF. Here the CDR3 DNA reads TGTGCCAGCAGCTTAACTCAGGGGAGCTATAATTCACCCCTCCACTTT.

This sequence joins TRBV13 and TRBJ2-7; 14 positions agree with TRBD2. This CDR3 comprises 16 residues. Germline V lookup: CDR1 PRHDT, CDR2 FYEKMQ (reference sequence). Germline trimming cut 5 bases from V and 4 bases from J; bases unmatched to any gene: 7. The CDR3 reads CASSPRLAGGPYEQYF. DNA for the CDR3: TGTGCCAGCAGCCCACGACTAGCGGGAGGGCCATACGAGCAGTACTTC.

This clone was detected only once. This rearrangement joins TRBV13 to TRBJ1-5; D gene uncertain. The length of the CDR3 is 13 residues. V lost 4 bases, J lost 7 bases, and 11 bases lay in between. Germline V gene lookup returns CDR1 PRHDT and CDR2 FYEKMQ (reference sequence). CDR3 protein: CASSSGTVQPQHF. The CDR3 coding sequence is TGTGCCAGCAGCTCGGGAACGGTCCAGCCCCAGCATTTT.

The rearrangement joins TRBV5-6 to TRBJ1-2; the match to TRBD1 covers 8 bases. Germline V CDR1 and CDR2: SGHDT, YYEEEE. This CDR3 is built from 14 residues. Trimming removed 3 bases from V and 5 bases from J; junction bases left unmatched: 6. CDR3 amino acids: CASSWDRLPYGYTF. The CDR3 DNA is TGTGCCAGCAGCTGGGACAGGTTACCTTATGGCTACACCTTC.

V usage is TRBV6-6 and J usage is TRBJ2-7; 9 nucleotides align to TRBD1. J gave up 2 bases and V 2 bases, and 7 bases lay outside the gene matches. Germline-derived CDR1 and CDR2 are MNHNY and SVGAGI (reference sequence). This CDR3 is 16 amino acids long. The CDR3 DNA is TGTGCCAGCAGTTACACACTAGGACAGGGGACCTACGAGCAGTACTTC. As protein: CASSYTLGQGTYEQYF.

In its sample, this clone was seen once. V and J are TRBV30 and TRBJ2-6; no firm D call. The ends were cut back, 5 bases at V and 2 bases at J, with 4 bases in the middle. The germline CDR1 and CDR2 sequences are GTSNPN and SVGIG (reference sequence). The CDR3 spans 12 residues. CDR3 sequence reads: CAWQTGANVLTF. DNA of the CDR3: TGTGCCTGGCAGACTGGGGCCAACGTCCTGACTTTC.

This rearrangement joins TRBV25-1 to TRBJ2-3, with 8 bases matching TRBD2. Germline V lookup: CDR1 MGHDK, CDR2 SYGVNS. The ends lost 5 bases at V and 0 bases at J; junction bases unmatched: 7. The CDR3 loop spans 16 amino acids. CDR3 DNA sequence: TGTGCCAGCAGTACCTCAGCGGGGGCAAGCACAGATACGCAGTATTTT. It encodes CASSTSAGASTDTQYF.

The V and J genes are TRBV5-1 and TRBJ2-7; either TRBD1 or TRBD2 may supply D (5 bases each). CDR3 size: 15 residues. Germline values: CDR1 SGHRS, CDR2 YFSETQ. The V end lost 4 bases, the J end lost 3 bases, and 17 bases lay between the germline ends. This CDR3 is CASSLWARDGYEQYF. The CDR3 nucleotides are TGCGCCAGCAGCCTATGGGCCCGGGACGGCTACGAGCAGTACTTC.

V and J are TRBV19 and TRBJ2-7; 12 positions match TRBD2. Looked up from germline, CDR1 is LNHDA and CDR2 is SQIVND (reference sequence). Germline trimming cut 3 bases from V and 5 bases from J; bases unmatched to any gene: 5. The CDR3 consists of 15 residues. CDR3 DNA sequence: TGTGCCAGTAGTATGACTAGCGGGAGTCAGGACGAGCAGTACTTC. Encoded protein: CASSMTSGSQDEQYF.

The chain recombines TRBV11-2 with TRBJ2-7; 9 bases map to TRBD1. This CDR3 comprises 15 residues. Germline-derived CDR1 and CDR2 are SGHAT and FQNNGV. Trimming cost V 4 bases and J 7 bases; bases outside gene matches: 11. The CDR3 protein is CASSYHRGLLREQYF. The CDR3 coding sequence is TGTGCCAGCAGCTACCACAGGGGGCTTCTTAGGGAGCAGTACTTC.

This chain links TRBV27 with TRBJ1-1; D is perhaps TRBD1 (5 bases). The CDR3 totals 13 residues. The V end was cut by 8 bases, the J end by 5 bases, with 15 bases between. Germline V CDR1 and CDR2: MNHEY, SMNVEV (reference sequence). This chain's CDR3 is CASLGAGGTEAFF. Here the CDR3 DNA reads TGTGCCAGCCTAGGGGCCGGTGGAACTGAAGCTTTCTTT.

This clone was observed once. The V gene is TRBV5-1, the J gene TRBJ2-7; D gene unclear. The germline V and J ends were trimmed by 0 bases and 0 bases, with 10 bases remaining between them. Germline-derived CDR1 and CDR2 are SGHRS and YFSETQ. This CDR3 has 15 amino acids. DNA for the CDR3: TGCGCCAGCAGCTTGGCCGTGGGGATCTCCTACGAGCAGTACTTC. The encoded protein is CASSLAVGISYEQYF.

The table lists this clone with a count of one. The J gene is TRBJ1-2, the V gene TRBV9, with a weak D call TRBD1 (6 bases). CDR3 size: 15 residues. The V gene lost 0 bases and the J gene lost 3 bases, with 12 bases spanning the gap. CDR1 SGDLS and CDR2 YYNGEE come from the germline V gene. CDR3 protein: CASSVAGTGHYGYTF. Here the CDR3 DNA reads TGTGCCAGCAGCGTAGCGGGTACAGGGCACTATGGCTACACCTTC.

This clone was counted a single time. The J gene is TRBJ1-6, the V gene TRBV27; D unclear. The CDR3 has 15 residues. The ends were cut back, 6 bases at V and 6 bases at J, with 15 bases in the middle. CDR1 is MNHEY and CDR2 is SMNVEV in the germline V gene (reference sequence). CDR3 in DNA: TGTGCCAGCAGGAATCCCCGCGACGGTAATTCACCCCTCCACTTT. Protein sequence: CASRNPRDGNSPLHF.

Concerning this clone itself: This sample includes further DNA sequences coding for the same CDR3. The V gene is TRBV5-4, the J gene TRBJ2-7; unclear D gene. V dropped 1 base and J dropped 2 bases, with 7 bases sitting between them. Germline V lookup: CDR1 SGHNT, CDR2 YYREEE (reference sequence). The length of the CDR3 is 13 residues. The CDR3 nucleotides read TGTGCCAGCAGCTTGATGGGGACCTACGAGCAGTACTTC. Translated, it gives CASSLMGTYEQYF.

V and J are TRBV27 and TRBJ1-1; D gene ambiguous. Germline values: CDR1 MNHEY, CDR2 SMNVEV (reference sequence). V was trimmed by 2 bases and J by 0 bases, leaving 10 bases between them. The CDR3 has 15 residues. This CDR3 reads CASSLGPGMNTEAFF. DNA for the CDR3: TGTGCCAGCAGTTTAGGGCCGGGGATGAACACTGAAGCTTTCTTT.

The table lists this clone with a count of one. This sequence joins TRBV27 and TRBJ2-1, with TRBD1 matching 7 bases. The germline CDR1 and CDR2 sequences are MNHEY and SMNVEV (reference sequence). V was clipped by 2 bases and J by 9 bases; unmatched bases: 4. CDR3 length: 13 amino acids. The CDR3 loop reads CASSLIGGSEQFF. In DNA form, the CDR3 reads TGTGCCAGCAGTTTAATAGGGGGCAGTGAGCAGTTCTTC.

This rearrangement joins TRBV5-6 to TRBJ2-1, with D hard to call. Looked up from germline, CDR1 is SGHDT and CDR2 is YYEEEE. The CDR3 runs to 11 residues. Trimming removed 5 bases from V and 3 bases from J, with 3 bases in between. CDR3 DNA sequence: TGTGCCAGCAGGGACTACAATGAGCAGTTCTTC. It yields the protein CASRDYNEQFF.